The T cell receptor beta chain under discussion was sequenced for a study of read filtering for tumor transcriptome and immune sequencing. Per germline, CDR1 GTSNPN and CDR2 SVGIG (reference sequence). This CDR3 has 13 amino acids. The V end was cut by 3 bases, the J end by 2 bases, with 11 bases between. This library used roughly 400 ng RNA and molecular barcoded adaptors spanning alpha/delta and beta/gamma chains. TCRdb independently ran MiXCR on the reads; one entry per CDR3 protein. The table records around 130,000 distinct CDR3 sequences, 10% to 15% of them present only once. This TCR was sampled from a donor at least 40 years old with multiple myeloma. What was sequenced was a population of CD138-negative cells sorted from bone marrow. This sequence joins TRBV30 and TRBJ2-7; D ambiguous. CDR3 sequence: CAWRIGEAYEQYF. CDR3 sequence (DNA): TGTGCCTGGAGGATTGGGGAAGCCTACGAGCAGTACTTC.